Listed here are 25 T cell receptor beta chains from one sample, sequenced in a study of long-term antiretroviral therapy in people with HIV. Running of the v3.0 immunoSEQ assay took place at survey level. Sequenced by immunoSEQ multiplex PCR; TCRdb stores in-frame clones only, minus some. Of tens of thousands of clones in the sample, 85% were seen once. The sequenced sample was unsorted PBMCs, obtained 2.3 years after starting antiretroviral therapy. The receptors originated from a man between 35 and 55 years old with HIV.

The chain couples TRBV19 to TRBJ1-1; the D gene is possibly TRBD1 (5 bases). Germline assignment: CDR1 LNHDA and CDR2 SQIVND (reference sequence). Trimming took 6 bases from V and 4 from J, leaving 21 bases between them. The CDR3 is 16 residues long. The CDR3 is CASSELWGSASTEAFF. The CDR3 DNA sequence: TGTGCCAGTAGCGAGTTATGGGGGTCGGCGAGCACTGAAGCTTTCTTT.

CDR3 DNA: TGTGCCAGCAGTTACCTGAGCGGGGGGCCAAACAATGAGCAGTTCTTC. This codes for CASSYLSGGPNNEQFF. The gene calls are TRBV6-5 and TRBJ2-1; 9 bases line up with TRBD2. The germline CDR1 and CDR2 sequences are MNHEY and SVGAGI. The CDR3 is 16 residues long. The ends lost 2 bases at V and 5 bases at J; junction bases unmatched: 7.

The chain has TRBV5-8 and TRBJ1-1; D is uncertain. The germline V gene encodes CDR1 SGHTS and CDR2 YDEGEE. The V and J ends lost 2 bases and 5 bases respectively, with 13 bases between them. This CDR3 spans 14 amino acids. CDR3 loop: CASSFPTDLTEAFF. The DNA for the CDR3 is TGTGCCAGCAGCTTTCCGACGGACTTGACTGAAGCTTTCTTT.

The rearrangement links TRBV15 to TRBJ2-1; 8 bases line up with TRBD2. Germline CDR1 and CDR2: LNHNV and YYDKDF (reference sequence). This CDR3 contains 16 residues. J lost 6 bases, V lost 4 bases, and 11 bases had no gene match. The CDR3 region has the DNA TGTGCCACCAGCAAAGTACGGGAGGGCTGGGGCAATGAGCAGTTCTTC. Protein sequence: CATSKVREGWGNEQFF.

The chain has TRBV30 and TRBJ1-1; maybe TRBD1 (5 bases). V gave up 2 bases and J gave up 5 bases, with 15 bases separating them. This CDR3 is built from 14 residues. CDR1 and CDR2 (germline): GTSNPN, SVGIG (reference sequence). The DNA for the CDR3 is TGTGCCTGGAGTTCCCGGGTGGGGGGGACTGAAGCTTTCTTT. It yields the protein CAWSSRVGGTEAFF.

This clone was seen more than once but under ten times. The V and J genes are TRBV4-2 and TRBJ1-2; D not resolved. Germline V gene sequence: CDR1 LGHNA, CDR2 YNFKEQ. The CDR3 totals 15 residues. Trimming took off 0 bases at V and 0 bases at J, with 8 bases between the two ends. CDR3 in DNA: TGTGCCAGCAGCCAAGAGGAGGGAACTAACTATGGCTACACCTTC. It yields the protein CASSQEEGTNYGYTF.

The sample holds one count of this clone. The gene calls are TRBV7-8 and TRBJ1-1; maybe TRBD1 (5 bases). The CDR3 runs 18 residues. Trimming took off 1 base at V and 6 bases at J, with 24 bases between the two ends. CDR1 and CDR2 (germline): SGHVS, FQNEAQ. The DNA for the CDR3 is TGTGCCAGCAGCTTAGAGGGGCCGCGAGGCGGGCGGGGGGCTGAAGCTTTCTTT. This translates into CASSLEGPRGGRGAEAFF.

The rearrangement links TRBV6-6 to TRBJ1-5, with a weak D call TRBD1 (6 bases). The CDR3 covers 15 residues. The V gene's germline CDR1 is MNHNY and CDR2 SVGAGI (reference sequence). The germline V and J ends were trimmed by 2 bases and 2 bases, with 10 bases remaining between them. The CDR3 sequence is CASSYPGVGNQPQHF. The CDR3 DNA reads TGTGCCAGCAGTTACCCAGGGGTGGGCAATCAGCCCCAGCATTTT.

The chain links TRBV5-8 to TRBJ2-3; TRBD1 matches at 9 bases. This CDR3 has 15 residues. V shed 4 bases and J 3 bases; nucleotides not matched to a gene: 6. Per germline, CDR1 SGHTS and CDR2 YDEGEE. In DNA form, the CDR3 reads TGTGCCAGCAGCCCACGGGACAGGGTAACAGATACGCAGTATTTT. The encoded protein is CASSPRDRVTDTQYF.

This clone was seen only once. The chain's CDR3 is CASSLGGRAAFF. The DNA of the CDR3 is TGTGCCAGCAGCTTAGGGGGCAGGGCGGCTTTCTTT. The chain couples TRBV7-9 to TRBJ1-1, with D maybe TRBD1 (5 bases). Trimming stripped 1 base from V and 11 bases from J, with 11 bases between. The CDR3 has 12 amino acids. CDR1 SEHNR and CDR2 FQNEAQ come from the germline V gene (reference sequence). The full variable domain, in which reference TRBV7-9 and TRBJ1-1 provide the parts outside the CDR3, is DTGVSQNPRHKITKRGQNVTFRCDPISEHNRLYWYRQTLGQGPEFLTYFQNEAQLEKSRLLSDRFSAERPKGSFSTLEIQRTEQGDSAMYLCASSLGGRAAFFGQGTRLTVV.

The chain links TRBV6-6 to TRBJ1-5, with TRBD1 as a possible D gene (5 bases). From germline, CDR1 is MNHNY and CDR2 SVGAGI (reference sequence). The CDR3 spans 13 residues. V was trimmed by 5 bases and J by 4 bases, leaving 9 bases between them. CDR3 DNA: TGTGCCAGCAGTGGGGGTAGGAATCAGCCCCAGCATTTT. Amino acids: CASSGGRNQPQHF.

As regards this clone: This could be a read error, since a much larger clone is one nucleotide away. The CDR3: CASSLGLNTEAFF. The CDR3 region has the DNA TGTGCCAGCAGCTTAGGGTTGAACACTGAAGCTTTCTTT. This chain connects TRBV11-2 to TRBJ1-1, with D hard to call. The V gene lost 1 base and the J gene lost 0 bases, with 3 bases spanning the gap. Germline-derived CDR1 and CDR2 are SGHAT and FQNNGV. The CDR3 contains 13 residues. Filled out from reference TRBV11-2 and TRBJ1-1, the complete variable domain reads EAGVAQSPRYKIIEKRQSVAFWCNPISGHATLYWYQQILGQGPKLLIQFQNNGVVDDSQLPKDRFSAERLKGVDSTLKIQPAKLEDSAVYLCASSLGLNTEAFFGQGTRLTVV.

The V gene is TRBV2, the J gene TRBJ2-1; D possibly matches TRBD1 or TRBD2 (6 bases each). Trimming stripped 2 bases from V and 0 bases from J, with 14 bases between. CDR1 is SNHLY, CDR2 FYNNEI, per germline. This CDR3 is 17 amino acids long. The DNA of the CDR3 is TGTGCCAGCAGTGAATTCTTGGGGGGCATCTCCTACAATGAGCAGTTCTTC. The encoded protein is CASSEFLGGISYNEQFF. Looking up the rest from reference TRBV2 and TRBJ2-1 gives the full variable domain: EPEVTQTPSHQVTQMGQEVILRCVPISNHLYFYWYRQILGQKVEFLVSFYNNEISEKSEIFDDQFSVERPDGSNFTLKIRSTKLEDSAMYFCASSEFLGGISYNEQFFGPGTRLTVL.

The V gene is TRBV19, the J gene TRBJ1-1, with D hard to call. V lost 7 bases to trimming and J lost 1 base, with 13 bases between them. The germline V gene encodes CDR1 LNHDA and CDR2 SQIVND (reference sequence). There are 14 residues in the CDR3. CDR3 coding DNA: TGTGCCAGTAACGGGTGGGGAGAGAACACTGAAGCTTTCTTT. Its translation: CASNGWGENTEAFF.

In the case of this clone: The identical CDR3 is also encoded by other nucleotide sequences in the sample. This chain connects TRBV27 to TRBJ1-1; possibly TRBD1 for D (5 bases). Germline V CDR1 and CDR2: MNHEY, SMNVEV (reference sequence). The V gene lost 9 bases and the J gene lost 4 bases, with 9 bases spanning the gap. The CDR3 length is 11 residues. The CDR3 coding sequence is TGTGCCAGTCAGGGAAGCACTGAAGCTTTCTTT. Its protein is CASQGSTEAFF.

This CDR3 is CASCPGRPAYNEQFF. For the CDR3, the DNA is TGTGCCAGCTGCCCCGGCCGCCCTGCCTACAATGAGCAGTTCTTC. The V and J genes are TRBV2 and TRBJ2-1; D is ambiguous. Trimming left V 8 bases short and J 2 bases short, with 16 bases between. The V gene's germline CDR1 is SNHLY and CDR2 FYNNEI. The CDR3 is 15 amino acids.

The CDR3 coding sequence is TGTGCCAGCAGTTACGACAGCGAGAACACTGAAGCTTTCTTT. This translates into CASSYDSENTEAFF. The genes are TRBV6-5 and TRBJ1-1, with D perhaps matching TRBD1 (5 bases). Trimming pared 2 bases from V and 1 base from J, leaving 8 bases between. The CDR3 extends over 14 amino acids. Germline lookup yields CDR1 MNHEY and CDR2 SVGAGI.

The chain carries TRBV25-1 and TRBJ2-3; D uncertain. The V and J ends lost 2 bases and 0 bases respectively, with 15 bases between them. The CDR3 contains 17 residues. In germline, CDR1 is MGHDK, CDR2 SYGVNS. For the CDR3, the DNA is TGTGCCAGCAGTGAAAGTTGGGGAAGATCCAGCACAGATACGCAGTATTTT. Translating it yields CASSESWGRSSTDTQYF.

The chain's CDR3 is CASSSQGQRDTQYF. The CDR3, as DNA: TGCGCCAGCAGCTCACAGGGGCAGAGGGATACGCAGTATTTT. This sequence joins TRBV5-1 and TRBJ2-3, with 7 bases identical to TRBD1. CDR3 length equals 14 residues. Germline values: CDR1 SGHRS, CDR2 YFSETQ. The junction had 7 bases not matched to a gene; V was cut back by 3 bases and J by 6 bases.

In this sample, this clone turned up once. The rearrangement links TRBV21-1 to TRBJ2-2. TRBV21-1 has pseudogene status. The CDR3 consists of 11 residues. The CDR3 DNA follows: TGTGCCATCGCCTACACCGGGGAGCTGTTTTTT. This encodes CAIAYTGELFF.

The genes are TRBV11-2 and TRBJ1-1, with 7 bases matching TRBD1. CDR1 is SGHAT, CDR2 FQNNGV, per germline. J gave up 1 base and V 5 bases, and 4 bases lay outside the gene matches. CDR3 length: 14 amino acids. The chain's CDR3 is CASSPGTENTEAFF. The CDR3 coding sequence is TGTGCCAGCAGCCCCGGGACAGAGAACACTGAAGCTTTCTTT.

A single count supports this clone. In nucleotides, the CDR3 is TGTGCCAGCAGCTTAGGGCCGTATCCCAATCAGCCCCAGCATTTT. Encoded protein: CASSLGPYPNQPQHF. This chain uses TRBV7-6 with TRBJ1-5; D is undetermined. The CDR3 loop spans 15 amino acids. V gave up 1 base and J gave up 3 bases, with 10 bases separating them. Germline values: CDR1 SGHVS, CDR2 FNYEAQ.

This clone was observed a few times. The chain carries TRBV5-4 and TRBJ2-1; 7 positions agree with TRBD2. From germline, CDR1 is SGHNT and CDR2 YYREEE (reference sequence). The CDR3 covers 15 residues. Unmatched junction bases numbered 10, after V lost 3 bases and J lost 7 bases. CDR3 sequence (DNA): TGTGCCAGCAGCTGGGGAGGGAGGGCCAGGAATGAGCAGTTCTTC. Its translation is CASSWGGRARNEQFF.

The chain uses TRBV30 and TRBJ2-2; D is undetermined. The CDR3 runs to 13 residues. Germline CDR1 and CDR2: GTSNPN and SVGIG (reference sequence). Trimming shortened V by 0 bases and J by 6 bases, and 8 bases separated the two germline ends. CDR3 coding DNA: TGTGCCTGGAGTGTACAGCCGGCCGGGGAGCTGTTTTTT. This codes for CAWSVQPAGELFF.

CDR3 loop: CASYLTRNEQFF. The CDR3, as DNA: TGCGCCAGCTACCTCACGAGAAATGAGCAGTTCTTC. V and J are TRBV5-1 and TRBJ2-1; no firm D call. Germline CDR1 reads SGHRS; CDR2 reads YFSETQ. The CDR3 is 12 residues long. Trimming removed 7 bases at V and 7 bases at J, with 12 bases between.